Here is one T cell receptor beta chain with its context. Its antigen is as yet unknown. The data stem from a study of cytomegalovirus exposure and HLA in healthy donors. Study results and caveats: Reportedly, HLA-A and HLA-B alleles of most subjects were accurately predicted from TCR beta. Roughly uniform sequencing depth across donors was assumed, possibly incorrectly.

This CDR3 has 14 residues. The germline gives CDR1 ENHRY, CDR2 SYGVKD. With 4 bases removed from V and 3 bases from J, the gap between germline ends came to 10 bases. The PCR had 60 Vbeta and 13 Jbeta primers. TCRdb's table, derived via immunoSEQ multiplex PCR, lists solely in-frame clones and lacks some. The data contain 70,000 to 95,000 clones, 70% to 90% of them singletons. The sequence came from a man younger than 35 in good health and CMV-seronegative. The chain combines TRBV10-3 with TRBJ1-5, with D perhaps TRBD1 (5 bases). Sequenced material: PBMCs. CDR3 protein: CAISADSFNQPQHF. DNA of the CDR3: TGTGCCATCAGTGCCGACAGCTTCAATCAGCCCCAGCATTTT.